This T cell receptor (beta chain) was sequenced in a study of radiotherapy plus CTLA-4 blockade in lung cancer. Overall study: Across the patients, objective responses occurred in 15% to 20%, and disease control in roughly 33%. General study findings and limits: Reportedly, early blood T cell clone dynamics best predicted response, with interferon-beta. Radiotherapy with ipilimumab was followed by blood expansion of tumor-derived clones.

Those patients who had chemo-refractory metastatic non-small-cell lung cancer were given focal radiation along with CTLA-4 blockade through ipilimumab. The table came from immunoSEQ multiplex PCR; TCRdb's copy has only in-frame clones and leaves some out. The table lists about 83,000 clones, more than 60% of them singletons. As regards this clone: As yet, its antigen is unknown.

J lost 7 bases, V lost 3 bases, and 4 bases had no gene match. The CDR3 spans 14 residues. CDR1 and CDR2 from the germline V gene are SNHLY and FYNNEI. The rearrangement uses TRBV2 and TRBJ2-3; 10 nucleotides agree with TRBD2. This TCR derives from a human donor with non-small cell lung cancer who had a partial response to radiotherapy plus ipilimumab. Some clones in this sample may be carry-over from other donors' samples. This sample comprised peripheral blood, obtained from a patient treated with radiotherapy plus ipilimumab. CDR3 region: CASSEASGGHTQYF. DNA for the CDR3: TGTGCCAGCAGTGAGGCTAGCGGGGGTCATACGCAGTATTTT.